Below, one T cell receptor (beta chain) is given with its context. This CDR3 is built from 15 residues. Trimming removed 0 bases from V and 3 bases from J, with 11 bases in between. CDR1 and CDR2 from the germline V gene are SGDLS and YYNGEE. Produced via immunoSEQ multiplex PCR; TCRdb's table is partial and in-frame only. The data hold about 400,000 clones, with around nine tenths observed a single time. These data originate in a study of blood T cell repertoires in COVID-19. Source material: PBMCs or T cells enriched from blood (not recorded which). The chain is built from TRBV9 and TRBJ2-3; D not certain. This sequence originates from a woman under 40 who had recovered from COVID-19. The CDR3 bases are TGTGCCAGCAGCGTAGTGGGTGAGGTAACAGATACGCAGTATTTT. This codes for CASSVVGEVTDTQYF.